This is a list of T cell receptor beta chains from one sample in a study of cytomegalovirus exposure and HLA in healthy donors. Method: immunoSEQ multiplex PCR; TCRdb's copy keeps in-frame clones and lacks some. The sample records tens of thousands of clones, 90% to 95% being singletons. Sequenced material: PBMCs. Receptor source: a woman aged 18-29 years in good health and CMV-seronegative. Both conserved end residues are part of each CDR3. Fields, in order: CDR3 length, D gene, J gene, clone size, V gene, CDR3 protein, CDR3 DNA. A D gene is named only where the DNA matches it firmly. Size tells how often a clone was seen (once, few, many) or the class of an expanded clone, and some rows leave it out.

15,-,TRBJ1-5,-,TRBV7-6,CASSLGQGRYQPQHF,TGTGCCAGCAGCTTAGGCCAGGGGAGATATCAGCCCCAGCATTTT
15,TRBD1,TRBJ1-2,-,TRBV13,CASSPNTGQLYGYTF,TGTGCCAGCAGCCCGAACACGGGACAGCTCTATGGCTACACCTTC
14,TRBD1,TRBJ1-1,-,TRBV27,CASSLQGAYTEAFF,TGTGCCAGCAGTTTACAGGGGGCCTACACTGAAGCTTTCTTT
14,-,TRBJ1-6,-,TRBV4-1,CASSQQGHNSPLHF,TGCGCCAGCAGCCAACAGGGGCATAATTCACCCCTCCACTTT
15,TRBD1,TRBJ2-7,-,TRBV5-6,CASSSWGTGPSEQYF,TGTGCCAGCAGCTCTTGGGGGACAGGCCCGTCCGAGCAGTACTTC
17,TRBD1,TRBJ1-5,-,TRBV4-3,CASSQDRGTEINQPQHF,TGCGCCAGCAGCCAAGATCGGGGGACAGAGATCAATCAGCCCCAGCATTTT
15,TRBD1,TRBJ2-3,-,TRBV27,CASSLSGGGTDTQYF,TGTGCCAGCAGTTTATCAGGGGGCGGCACAGATACGCAGTATTTT
17,TRBD1,TRBJ2-1,-,TRBV4-2,CASSREDPGQGFEEQFF,TGTGCCAGCAGCCGGGAGGATCCGGGACAGGGTTTCGAAGAGCAGTTCTTC
13,-,TRBJ2-3,-,TRBV7-6,CASSSTRLDTQYF,TGTGCCAGCAGCTCGACACGGTTGGATACGCAGTATTTT
19,TRBD1,TRBJ2-1,-,TRBV6-1,CASSDRTGDLPSTYNEQFF,TGTGCCAGCAGTGACCGGACAGGGGACCTACCATCCACCTACAATGAGCAGTTCTTC
19,-,TRBJ2-6,-,TRBV6-1,CASSEARWTASSGANVLTF,TGTGCCAGCAGTGAAGCCCGTTGGACAGCAAGCTCTGGGGCCAACGTCCTGACTTTC
17,-,TRBJ2-7,-,TRBV27,CASSRSRPTLYSYEQYF,TGTGCCAGCAGTAGATCACGACCGACACTCTACTCCTACGAGCAGTACTTC
13,TRBD1,TRBJ1-1,-,TRBV18,CASSGQGNTEAFF,TGTGCCAGCTCTGGACAGGGGAACACTGAAGCTTTCTTT
15,-,TRBJ1-4,-,TRBV2,CASSQTQGSGEKLFF,TGTGCCAGCAGTCAAACACAGGGCTCTGGTGAAAAACTGTTTTTT
12,-,TRBJ2-3,few,TRBV10-3,CATGSSTDTQYF,TGTGCCACCGGGTCTAGCACAGATACGCAGTATTTT
14,TRBD1,TRBJ2-7,-,TRBV9,CASSERQGAEEQYF,TGTGCCAGCAGCGAACGACAGGGGGCGGAGGAGCAGTACTTC
15,-,TRBJ2-1,-,TRBV7-9,CASSPQTGRRSEQFF,TGTGCCAGCAGCCCACAGACAGGGAGGCGGAGTGAGCAGTTCTTC
15,-,TRBJ1-2,-,TRBV5-6,CASSLAPTGHYGYTF,TGTGCCAGCAGCTTGGCCCCGACAGGCCACTATGGCTACACCTTC
13,-,TRBJ1-2,-,TRBV19,CASSSVTGYGYTF,TGTGCCAGTAGTAGTGTGACCGGGTATGGCTACACCTTC
14,TRBD1,TRBJ1-2,-,TRBV19,CASSPIQGNYGYTF,TGTGCCAGTAGTCCGATACAGGGGAACTATGGCTACACCTTC
16,TRBD1,TRBJ1-3,-,TRBV4-2,CASSQGFRDRGNTIYF,TGTGCCAGCAGCCAAGGTTTCCGGGACAGAGGGAACACCATATATTTT
16,TRBD2,TRBJ2-1,-,TRBV6-4,CASSASAGGPGGEQFF,TGTGCCAGCAGTGCCTCAGCGGGGGGGCCGGGTGGTGAGCAGTTCTTC
19,TRBD1,TRBJ2-7,-,TRBV12-5,CASGSRPTGTKHSTYEQYF,TGTGCTAGTGGTTCCCGCCCGACAGGGACCAAACACAGTACCTACGAGCAGTACTTC
14,-,TRBJ1-5,-,TRBV2,CASRDTLSNQPQHF,TGTGCCAGCAGGGACACTCTTAGCAATCAGCCCCAGCATTTT
15,TRBD2,TRBJ2-1,-,TRBV5-4,CASSRGGPSYNEQFF,TGTGCCAGCAGCCGGGGGGGCCCTTCCTACAATGAGCAGTTCTTC
16,-,TRBJ2-3,-,TRBV6-6,CASSYSLTFPTDTQYF,TGTGCCAGCAGTTACTCACTTACCTTCCCCACAGATACGCAGTATTTT
16,TRBD1,TRBJ1-5,-,TRBV5-5,CASSASPRQGAQPQHF,TGTGCCAGCAGCGCGTCTCCCCGACAGGGGGCTCAGCCCCAGCATTTT
15,-,TRBJ2-7,once,TRBV11-3,CASSLVRSETYEQYF,TGTGCCAGCAGCTTAGTGCGTTCTGAAACCTACGAGCAGTACTTC
15,TRBD1,TRBJ1-6,-,TRBV7-8,CASSSGTGGNSPLHF,TGTGCCAGCAGCTCTGGGACAGGGGGAAATTCACCCCTCCACTTT
14,-,TRBJ2-5,once,TRBV2,CASVRGRTQETQYF,TGTGCCAGCGTACGTGGAAGGACACAAGAGACCCAGTACTTC
18,TRBD1,TRBJ2-1,-,TRBV4-3,CASSQGLTQGAQYNEQFF,TGCGCCAGCAGCCAGGGACTTACTCAGGGGGCTCAATACAATGAGCAGTTCTTC
15,-,TRBJ2-1,-,TRBV7-8,CASSAGLVSYNEQFF,TGTGCCAGCAGCGCGGGCTTGGTCTCCTACAATGAGCAGTTCTTC
14,TRBD1,TRBJ2-1,-,TRBV7-2,CASSFDRGRDEQFF,TGTGCCAGCAGCTTCGACAGGGGGCGCGATGAGCAGTTCTTC
15,TRBD2,TRBJ2-7,-,TRBV25-1,CASSEPGLAGGEQYF,TGTGCCAGCAGTGAACCAGGGCTAGCGGGGGGGGAGCAGTACTTC
12,-,TRBJ2-7,once,TRBV19,CASSISRYEQYF,TGTGCCAGTAGTATTAGTAGATACGAGCAGTACTTC
17,TRBD1,TRBJ1-2,-,TRBV7-2,CASSLDLGGQGEGGYTF,TGTGCCAGCAGCTTAGATCTCGGCGGACAGGGGGAGGGTGGCTACACCTTC